This entry lists 9 T cell receptor beta chains sequenced from one sample in a study of identical twins. TCRdb ran MiXCR on the 5' RACE reads and lists one entry per CDR3 protein. The sample lists hundreds of thousands of distinct CDR3 sequences, approximately 6% occurring once. Specimen: naive T cells sorted from blood. The receptor source for this set is a man aged 18 to 29 in good health.

The genes are TRBV12-3 or TRBV12-4 and TRBJ2-1; 7 bases are shared with TRBD1. Trimming cost V 6 bases and J 5 bases; bases outside gene matches: 10. This CDR3 is built from 15 residues. The CDR3 is CASRLRQGYDNEQFF. The CDR3 bases are TGTGCCAGCAGACTTAGACAGGGATATGACAATGAGCAGTTCTTC.

The gene calls are TRBV21-1 and TRBJ2-7; the DNA was not used to check the table's D call, TRBD2. TRBV21-1 is a recognized pseudogene. This CDR3 is 15 amino acids long. This CDR3 reads CASSTLSQSSGEQYF. The CDR3, as DNA: TGTGCCAGCAGCACCCTGAGTCAGTCCTCGGGGGAGCAGTACTTC.

This clonotype was counted many times. V usage is TRBV12-3 or TRBV12-4 and J usage is TRBJ2-5; 7 bases fit TRBD1. The V and J ends lost 6 bases and 8 bases, in that order; junction bases with no gene match: 12. The CDR3 loop spans 14 amino acids. In DNA, the CDR3 is TGTGCCAGCAGGGGCGACAGGGAAGGTGGTACCCAGTACTTC. Protein product: CASRGDREGGTQYF.

This clonotype was seen at least ten times. The rearrangement links TRBV7-9 to TRBJ2-5; D is unclear. Deletions cut 1 base from V and 4 bases from J, with 4 bases between. CDR1 SEHNR and CDR2 FQNEAQ come from the germline V gene (reference sequence). The CDR3 extends over 12 amino acids. The CDR3 region is CASSLGAETQYF. CDR3 in DNA: TGTGCCAGCAGCTTAGGGGCAGAGACCCAGTACTTC.

This chain uses TRBV28 with TRBJ1-5; TRBD1 matches at 9 bases. Germline trimming cut 1 base from V and 6 bases from J; bases unmatched to any gene: 4. Germline CDR1 MDHEN, CDR2 SYDVKM. The CDR3 covers 15 residues. The CDR3 protein is CASSLSQGAGQPQHF. CDR3 coding DNA: TGTGCCAGCAGTTTATCACAGGGGGCGGGTCAGCCCCAGCATTTT.

The rearrangement uses TRBV27 and TRBJ2-2; D is undetermined. With 0 bases removed from V and 4 bases from J, the gap between germline ends came to 9 bases. CDR3 length equals 15 residues. Germline lookup yields CDR1 MNHEY and CDR2 SMNVEV (reference sequence). CDR3 coding DNA: TGTGCCAGCAGTTTATCGGGCGGTTCCACCGGGGAGCTGTTTTTT. It encodes CASSLSGGSTGELFF.

The J gene is TRBJ2-7, the V gene TRBV7-3; 9 nucleotides match TRBD2. V shed 2 bases, J shed 3 bases, and the junction held 2 bases outside the gene matches. Germline CDR1 reads SGHTA; CDR2 reads FQGTGA. The CDR3 spans 14 residues. CDR3 amino acids: CASSLLAGHYEQYF. As DNA, the CDR3 is TGTGCCAGCAGCTTACTAGCGGGACACTACGAGCAGTACTTC.

This clonotype was observed a handful of times. V is TRBV7-2 and J is TRBJ2-3, with unresolved D. The germline V gene encodes CDR1 SGHTA and CDR2 FQGNSA. CDR3 length: 15 amino acids. V lost 1 base and J 2 bases, leaving 10 bases between the germline ends. CDR3 DNA sequence: TGTGCCAGCAGCTTAGGGCTATCCGACACAGATACGCAGTATTTT. It codes for CASSLGLSDTDTQYF.

This clonotype was observed at least ten times. The DNA of the CDR3 is TGCAGCGTTGAAGGCCGCTACGAGCAGTACTTC. Its protein is CSVEGRYEQYF. The chain uses TRBV29-1 and TRBJ2-7, with D unresolved. This CDR3 is 11 amino acids long. The ends were cut back, 1 base at V and 3 bases at J, with 4 bases in the middle. Germline V gene lookup returns CDR1 SQVTM and CDR2 ANQGSEA.